The T cell receptor beta chain under discussion was sequenced for a study of CXCR3-negative and CXCR3-positive naive CD8 T cells. Looking at the study overall: Summed over all libraries, TRB reads came to roughly 140 million, with about 1.5 +/- 0.3 million per library.

For this clonotype: The antigen remains undetermined.

Study-wide points: Against CXCR3-negative naive cells, CXCR3-positive naive cells showed more hydrophobic TRB CDR3s.

The TRB cDNA libraries were prepared by 5' RACE with UMI labels. TCRdb reanalyzed the 5' RACE reads and collapses them to one entry per CDR3 protein, without DNA. The sample totals 150,000 to 180,000 distinct CDR3 sequences; its top ten clones hold 0.49%. This receptor was obtained from a human donor in good health. Some clones in this sample may be carry-over from other donors' samples. Sequenced material: naive CXCR3+ CD8+ T cells from blood. Specified subset: CD45RO-CCR7+CD27+CD95- naive CD8+ T cells expressing CXCR3 (TNR3+).

The CDR3 spells CSVFPPGSYYNEQFF. The chain uses TRBV29-1 and TRBJ2-1; TCRdb outputs TRBD2, but without DNA this stays unchecked. This CDR3 has 15 residues. Germline V gene sequence: CDR1 SQVTM, CDR2 ANQGSEA.